One sample yielded the 19 T cell receptor beta chains listed below, sequenced in a study of Ad26.COV2.S vaccination and SARS-CoV-2 variants. Treatment in this sample: roughly 18 received Ad26.COV2.S at low or high dose, single or two shots; about 5 received placebo; per-sample allocation not given. Sampling occurred on day 63 after the first vaccine or placebo injection. Method: immunoSEQ multiplex PCR; TCRdb's copy keeps in-frame clones and lacks some. The data contain 350,000 to 500,000 clones, roughly 90% of them seen just once; the ten biggest clones take up 3.6%. The sample consisted of peripheral blood, taken in a trial of Ad26.COV2.S vaccine versus placebo. Every receptor here comes from a person aged 18-65 years who received the Ad26.COV2.S COVID-19 vaccine or a placebo.

The chain couples TRBV4-2 to TRBJ2-3; D is perhaps TRBD1 or TRBD2 (7 bases each). CDR3 length: 17 residues. In germline, CDR1 is LGHNA, CDR2 YNFKEQ. Trimming removed 4 bases from V and 2 bases from J, with 19 bases in between. The CDR3, as DNA: TGTGCCAGCAGCCTCAGGGGGGGGGTCAGGTCCACAGATACGCAGTATTTT. It specifies CASSLRGGVRSTDTQYF.

The V and J genes are TRBV28 and TRBJ2-3; 11 bases align to TRBD2. Germline loops: CDR1 MDHEN, CDR2 SYDVKM. V shed 3 bases, J shed 2 bases, and the junction held 4 bases outside the gene matches. The CDR3 has 16 amino acids. In DNA, the CDR3 is TGTGCCAGCAGTTTCCGGACTAGCGGGCTCACAGATACGCAGTATTTT. The encoded protein is CASSFRTSGLTDTQYF.

As for this clone: At one end the junction does not follow the germline gene, possibly because of a read error. The chain couples TRBV19 to TRBJ1-1; 7 bases match TRBD1. Germline V gene data show CDR1 as LNHDA and CDR2 as SQIVND (reference sequence). The CDR3 length is 16 residues. CDR3 DNA: TGTGCCAGTAGTGTAGACAGGGCTGTCATGAACACTGAAGCTTTCTTT. It specifies CASSVDRAVMNTEAFF.

J is TRBJ2-1 and V is TRBV10-2; 11 bases align to TRBD2. CDR3 length: 15 residues. The germline V gene encodes CDR1 WSHSY and CDR2 SAAADI. V was pared by 5 bases and J by 8 bases, with 8 bases of the junction left unmatched. CDR3 DNA: TGCGCCAGCAGTCCTCTAGCGGGGGGCAGGGATGAGCAGTTCTTC. Amino acid sequence: CASSPLAGGRDEQFF.

J is TRBJ2-7 and V is TRBV9; maybe TRBD1 (6 bases). CDR3 length: 16 residues. V was trimmed by 4 bases and J by 8 bases, leaving 25 bases between them. Per the germline V gene, CDR1 is SGDLS and CDR2 is YYNGEE. This chain's CDR3 is CASSRTAGTPPEKQYF. The CDR3 DNA follows: TGTGCCAGCAGCCGTACAGCCGGGACACCACCAGAGAAGCAGTACTTC. Full variable domain (outside the CDR3, taken from reference TRBV9 and TRBJ2-7): DSGVTQTPKHLITATGQRVTLRCSPRSGDLSVYWYQQSLDQGLQFLIQYYNGEERAKGNILERFSAQQFPDLHSELNLSSLELGDSALYFCASSRTAGTPPEKQYFGPGTRLTVT.

The chain uses TRBV7-3 and TRBJ2-3, with D possibly matching TRBD1 (5 bases). The CDR3 consists of 14 residues. Trimming cost V 3 bases and J 6 bases, with 13 bases left between them. Germline V lookup: CDR1 SGHTA, CDR2 FQGTGA. The CDR3 DNA follows: TGTGCCAGCAGCTTTGGACATTCCGGGGATACGCAGTATTTT. It yields the protein CASSFGHSGDTQYF.

The sample holds a few counts of this clone. This chain joins TRBV5-5 and TRBJ2-5, with 7 bases lining up with TRBD1. CDR1 is SGHKS and CDR2 is YYEKEE in the germline V gene (reference sequence). V dropped 1 base and J dropped 1; count of bases not matched to a gene: 7. The length of the CDR3 is 16 residues. In nucleotides, the CDR3 is TGTGCCAGCAGCTTGACTCCGACAGGGAGCCAAGAGACCCAGTACTTC. Translated: CASSLTPTGSQETQYF. Full variable domain (remainder filled in from reference TRBV5-5 and TRBJ2-5): DAGVTQSPTHLIKTRGQQVTLRCSPISGHKSVSWYQQVLGQGPQFIFQYYEKEERGRGNFPDRFSARQFPNYSSELNVNALLLGDSALYLCASSLTPTGSQETQYFGPGTRLLVL.

The chain couples TRBV28 to TRBJ2-7, with a weak D call TRBD2 (6 bases). Germline V CDR1 and CDR2: MDHEN, SYDVKM. This CDR3 comprises 14 residues. V was cut by 5 bases and J by 4 bases, with 15 bases left in between. CDR3: CASSKTGLTYEQYF. The CDR3 nucleotides read TGTGCCAGCAGTAAGACGGGACTGACTTACGAGCAGTACTTC.

As concerns this clone: Other DNA sequences in the same sample also yield this CDR3. The chain is built from TRBV18 and TRBJ2-7; D is possibly TRBD2 (6 bases). Germline V gives CDR1 KGHSH, CDR2 LQKENI. The V gene lost 2 bases and the J gene lost 6 bases, with 8 bases spanning the gap. There are 12 residues in the CDR3. The CDR3 DNA reads as TGTGCCAGCTCACCAGGAGGGGTCGAGCAGTACTTC. Protein product: CASSPGGVEQYF.

The V and J genes are TRBV5-1 and TRBJ2-3, with D perhaps TRBD1 (5 bases). V was trimmed by 2 bases and J by 5 bases, leaving 15 bases between them. Germline CDR1 reads SGHRS; CDR2 reads YFSETQ. The CDR3 sequence is 15 residues long. The CDR3 is CASSFEWQGRDTQYF. The CDR3 DNA reads as TGCGCCAGCAGCTTTGAATGGCAGGGTAGAGATACGCAGTATTTT.

The V call is TRBV4-1, the J call TRBJ1-1; possibly TRBD1 for D (5 bases). The CDR3 runs 14 residues. With 6 bases removed from V and 0 bases from J, the gap between germline ends came to 11 bases. The germline CDR1 and CDR2 sequences are MGHRA and YSYEKL. The chain's CDR3 is CASRPGTLNTEAFF. DNA for the CDR3: TGCGCCAGCAGACCAGGGACTTTGAACACTGAAGCTTTCTTT.

The CDR3 DNA is TGTGCCAGCACCCGGGACAGCTACGAGCAGTACTTC. Its translation is CASTRDSYEQYF. This chain uses TRBV6-6 with TRBJ2-7, with 7 positions matching TRBD1. The CDR3 totals 12 residues. From germline, CDR1 is MNHNY and CDR2 SVGAGI (reference sequence). With V trimmed by 7 bases and J by 3 bases, 3 bases remained unmatched.

The J gene is TRBJ2-1, the V gene TRBV13; D remains ambiguous. The V gene lost 0 bases and the J gene lost 4 bases, with 4 bases spanning the gap. The CDR3 is 13 residues long. The germline V gene encodes CDR1 PRHDT and CDR2 FYEKMQ (reference sequence). The CDR3 reads CASSLGGYNEQFF. In DNA, the CDR3 is TGTGCCAGCAGCTTAGGTGGATACAATGAGCAGTTCTTC. Together with reference TRBV13 and TRBJ2-1, the CDR3 gives the full variable domain: AAGVIQSPRHLIKEKRETATLKCYPIPRHDTVYWYQQGPGQDPQFLISFYEKMQSDKGSIPDRFSAQQFSDYHSELNMSSLELGDSALYFCASSLGGYNEQFFGPGTRLTVL.

The J gene is TRBJ2-7, the V gene TRBV12-3 or TRBV12-4; D is perhaps TRBD1 (5 bases). The germline V and J ends were trimmed by 3 bases and 5 bases, with 11 bases remaining between them. This CDR3 region has 13 residues. CDR3 amino acids: CASSFYRNNEQYF. CDR3 DNA sequence: TGTGCCAGCAGTTTTTACAGGAACAACGAGCAGTACTTC.

This sequence joins TRBV13 and TRBJ2-3; no clear D. CDR1 is PRHDT and CDR2 is FYEKMQ in the germline V gene (reference sequence). Trimming stripped 4 bases from V and 1 base from J, with 6 bases between. The CDR3 length is 13 residues. In nucleotides, the CDR3 is TGTGCCAGCAGCTACCGGGGCACAGATACGCAGTATTTT. It translates to CASSYRGTDTQYF.

This chain links TRBV2 with TRBJ1-2; weak D call: TRBD1 (6 bases). V dropped 6 bases and J dropped 5 bases, with 31 bases sitting between them. CDR3 length: 19 residues. In germline, CDR1 is SNHLY, CDR2 FYNNEI. CDR3 residues: CASSPSRGHNIPGVYGYTF. DNA for the CDR3: TGTGCCAGCAGCCCTTCCCGGGGACACAACATACCTGGGGTATATGGCTACACCTTC.

This clone was observed a single time. The rearrangement joins TRBV6-2 or TRBV6-3 to TRBJ2-5; no definite D call. Germline values: CDR1 MNHEY, CDR2 SVGEGT. V lost 5 bases and J 5 bases, leaving 9 bases between the germline ends. CDR3 length equals 12 residues. CDR3 nucleotides: TGTGCCAGCAGTCCCCTTGCGGAGACCCAGTACTTC. Protein sequence: CASSPLAETQYF.

The chain employs TRBV27 and TRBJ2-3, with 8 bases lining up with TRBD2. The CDR3 is 16 amino acids. Losses at the gene ends were 2 bases for V and 4 bases for J; bases not matched to a gene: 8. CDR1 MNHEY and CDR2 SMNVEV come from the germline V gene (reference sequence). CDR3 sequence reads: CASSLVTGGPPDTQYF. The DNA for the CDR3 is TGTGCCAGCAGTTTAGTGACGGGGGGGCCCCCAGATACGCAGTATTTT.

This sequence joins TRBV11-2 and TRBJ2-7, with no clear D. The CDR3 consists of 13 residues. The V gene's germline CDR1 is SGHAT and CDR2 FQNNGV. V shed 1 base and J shed 3 bases, with 7 bases lying between them. The CDR3 DNA is TGTGCCAGCAGCTTAGCGCAGGTCTACGAGCAGTACTTC. Amino acids: CASSLAQVYEQYF. Full variable domain (outside the CDR3, taken from reference TRBV11-2 and TRBJ2-7): EAGVAQSPRYKIIEKRQSVAFWCNPISGHATLYWYQQILGQGPKLLIQFQNNGVVDDSQLPKDRFSAERLKGVDSTLKIQPAKLEDSAVYLCASSLAQVYEQYFGPGTRLTVT.